This T cell receptor beta chain was identified during a study of CD8 T cells in Susac syndrome. Across the study: Patients with Susac syndrome had blood drawn and were at that point therapy-naive, on corticosteroids, or on intravenous immunoglobulin alone.

RNA amounts of about 0.5 to 1 ug underwent reverse transcription with random hexamers. The amplification used immunoSEQ multiplex PCR on TCR beta CDR3; it spanned 54 Vbeta and 13 Jbeta. TCRdb ran MiXCR on the immunoSEQ multiplex PCR reads and lists one entry per CDR3 protein. Here the sample spans approximately 120,000 distinct CDR3 sequences, around 95% being singletons. There are 14 residues in the CDR3. Germline CDR1 LGHNA, CDR2 YSLEER. The germline V and J ends were trimmed by 0 bases and 2 bases, with 7 bases remaining between them. The rearrangement uses TRBV4-3 and TRBJ2-5; D is unclear. The source material was CD8+ T cells from PBMCs. This clonotype was obtained from a human donor with Susac syndrome. The CDR3 coding sequence is TGCGCCAGCAGCCAAGAAGCCAGTCAAGAGACCCAGTACTTC. Translating gives CASSQEASQETQYF.